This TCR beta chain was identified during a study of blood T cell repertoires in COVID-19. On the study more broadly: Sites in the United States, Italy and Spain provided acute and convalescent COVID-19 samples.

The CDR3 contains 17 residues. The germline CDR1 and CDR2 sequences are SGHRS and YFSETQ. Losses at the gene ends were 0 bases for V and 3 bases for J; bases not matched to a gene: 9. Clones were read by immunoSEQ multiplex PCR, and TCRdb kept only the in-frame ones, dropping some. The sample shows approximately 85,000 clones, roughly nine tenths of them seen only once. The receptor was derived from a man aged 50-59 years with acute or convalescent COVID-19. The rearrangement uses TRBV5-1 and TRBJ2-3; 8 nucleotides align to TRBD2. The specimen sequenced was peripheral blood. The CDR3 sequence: CASSLVTSGGGTDTQYF. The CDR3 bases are TGCGCCAGCAGCTTGGTTACTAGCGGAGGGGGGACAGATACGCAGTATTTT.